The sequence of this T cell receptor (beta chain) was determined in a study of CD4 T cells in relation to SARS-CoV-2 and coronaviruses. General observations from the study: In around 60% of donors, memory CD4+ clonotypes crossrecognized SARS-CoV-2 and at least one common cold coronavirus spike. Pre-pandemic and post-infection samples never came from the same donor. According to naive versus memory sequencing, detected responses are memory recall, not newly primed.

Comments on this clone: What it binds is unknown.

Before the COVID-19 pandemic, during about 2011-2019, CD4+ T cells were taken from unexposed donors. Measured with immunoSEQ multiplex PCR; TCRdb has only the in-frame clones, and not every one. Of 55,000 to 75,000 clones detected, more than 75% appear once; the ten largest clones hold about 1.6%. This CDR3 contains 16 residues. Germline trimming cut 2 bases from V and 4 bases from J; bases unmatched to any gene: 5. Germline V gene sequence: CDR1 SGHTA, CDR2 FQGNSA. This TCR came from a human donor in good health. Sequenced sample: memory CD4+ T cells from PBMCs. The chain couples TRBV7-2 to TRBJ2-6, with TRBD1 identical over 7 bases. CDR3 coding DNA: TGTGCCAGCAGCTTACAAACAGGGGCCGGGGCCAACGTCCTGACTTTC. Its protein is CASSLQTGAGANVLTF. The full variable domain, completed using reference TRBV7-2 and TRBJ2-6, is GAGVSQSPSNKVTEKGKDVELRCDPISGHTALYWYRQSLGQGLEFLIYFQGNSAPDKSGLPSDRFSAERTGGSVSTLTIQRTQQEDSAVYLCASSLQTGAGANVLTFGAGSRLTVL.